This T cell receptor beta chain was captured in a study of beta chain features in type 1 diabetes. The entirety of the isolated RNA underwent reverse transcription, so expressed TCRB transcripts were sequenced. Reads from naive, central memory and regulatory T cell samples averaged roughly 3.8 million. Data came from immunoSEQ multiplex PCR; TCRdb stores just in-frame clones and leaves some out. Here the sample spans more than 300,000 clones, 8% being singletons. Germline V gives CDR1 SGHTA, CDR2 FQGNSA. V lost 0 bases and J lost 2, with 6 bases in between. This CDR3 comprises 14 residues. Worth noting for this clone: Its specificity is unknown.

General study results and limits: TCRB CDR3s from Type 1 diabetes patients were moderately but significantly shorter in all four CD4+ subsets. VDJ junctions in type 1 diabetes patients carried more deletions and fewer insertions. The study notes PCR might favor shorter templates equally in patients and controls.

The V call is TRBV7-2, the J call TRBJ2-3; the D is unclear. The sequenced material came from central memory CD4+ T cells from blood. This receptor was taken from a woman between 18 and 29 years old in good health. The CDR3: CASSLASHTDTQYF. DNA for the CDR3: TGTGCCAGCAGCTTAGCGTCCCACACAGATACGCAGTATTTT.